The 24 T cell receptor beta chains below all came from one sample that was sequenced in a study of blood T cell repertoires in COVID-19. Only in-frame clones appear in the TCRdb table, and some are missing; sequencing was by immunoSEQ multiplex PCR. Seen here are roughly 280,000 clones, 70% to 90% observed once, and the top ten hold 4.1%. The sequencing sample was made of PBMCs or T cells enriched from blood (not recorded which). The receptors originated from a woman younger than 45 with acute COVID-19.

This clone was seen a single time. The J gene is TRBJ2-7, the V gene TRBV3-1 (or the pseudogene TRBV3-2); 8 positions agree with TRBD1. The CDR3 consists of 14 residues. Per the germline V gene, CDR1 is LGHDT and CDR2 is YNNKEL (reference sequence). V was pared by 2 bases and J by 7 bases, with 7 bases of the junction left unmatched. The CDR3 DNA is TGTGCCAGCAGCCAAAGTGGACAGGGAGGAGAGCAGTACTTC. Translating it yields CASSQSGQGGEQYF.

The CDR3 loop is CASSSPSWSEQFF. CDR3 bases: TGTGCCAGCTCCTCTCCGAGCTGGAGTGAGCAGTTCTTC. The chain uses TRBV28 and TRBJ2-1; D gene uncertain. Germline V CDR1 and CDR2: MDHEN, SYDVKM. Trimming pared 8 bases from V and 9 bases from J, leaving 17 bases between. CDR3 length: 13 amino acids.

This sequence joins TRBV6-5 and TRBJ2-5; the D is unclear. This CDR3 has 14 residues. Germline lookup yields CDR1 MNHEY and CDR2 SVGAGI. The V and J ends lost 6 bases and 0 bases respectively, with 11 bases between them. For the CDR3, the DNA is TGTGCCAGCAGCGCGGTAGGCAACCAAGAGACCCAGTACTTC. It is translated as CASSAVGNQETQYF.

The chain employs TRBV6-5 and TRBJ1-4; D is perhaps TRBD1 (6 bases). The germline V and J ends were trimmed by 6 bases and 5 bases, with 10 bases remaining between them. There are 13 residues in the CDR3. The germline V gene has CDR1 MNHEY and CDR2 SVGAGI. The CDR3 nucleotides read TGTGCCAGCAGAAGACAGGAAAATGAAAAACTGTTTTTT. It codes for CASRRQENEKLFF.

The chain employs TRBV11-2 and TRBJ1-4, with D tentatively TRBD1 (5 bases). Between the trimmed V and J ends, which lost 5 bases and 0 bases, there was a span of 13 bases. Germline loops: CDR1 SGHAT, CDR2 FQNNGV. The CDR3 covers 16 residues. The CDR3 bases are TGTGCCAGCAGCCGCCGACAGCAAGCAACTAATGAAAAACTGTTTTTT. Translation: CASSRRQQATNEKLFF.

The J gene is TRBJ2-2, the V gene TRBV25-1, with TRBD2 matching over 9 bases. Trimming cost V 1 base and J 6 bases; bases outside gene matches: 6. The CDR3 spans 16 residues. In germline, CDR1 is MGHDK, CDR2 SYGVNS. Here the CDR3 reads CASSESSGVFSGELFF. The CDR3 region has the DNA TGTGCCAGCAGTGAATCTAGCGGGGTCTTTTCCGGGGAGCTGTTTTTT.

This chain links TRBV18 with TRBJ1-5; D not resolved. This CDR3 region has 15 residues. Deletions cut 2 bases from V and 0 bases from J, with 8 bases between. The germline CDR1 and CDR2 sequences are KGHSH and LQKENI. CDR3 in amino acids: CASSPMGGSNQPQHF. The CDR3 region has the DNA TGTGCCAGCTCACCAATGGGAGGTAGCAATCAGCCCCAGCATTTT.

The chain couples TRBV10-3 to TRBJ2-7, with 8 bases identical to TRBD2. This CDR3 comprises 14 residues. Germline-derived CDR1 and CDR2 are ENHRY and SYGVKD. V was pared by 10 bases and J by 0 bases, with 8 bases of the junction left unmatched. This chain's CDR3 is CATASGPTSYEQYF. The CDR3 bases are TGTGCCACCGCTAGCGGGCCCACCTCCTACGAGCAGTACTTC.

J is TRBJ2-3 and V is TRBV14; 10 bases are shared with TRBD2. The CDR3 has 18 residues. CDR1 is SGHDN and CDR2 is FVKESK in the germline V gene. V gave up 8 bases and J gave up 1 base; unmatched junction bases: 15. The CDR3 here is CASRLSSGRFVGTDTQYF. In DNA, the CDR3 is TGTGCCAGCCGACTTTCTAGCGGGAGATTTGTTGGCACAGATACGCAGTATTTT. The variable domain in full, with the rest retrieved from reference TRBV14 and TRBJ2-3, is EAGVTQFPSHSVIEKGQTVTLRCDPISGHDNLYWYRRVMGKEIKFLLHFVKESKQDESGMPNNRFLAERTGGTYSTLKVQPAELEDSGVYFCASRLSSGRFVGTDTQYFGPGTRLTVL.

This clone is a singleton in its sample. The chain employs TRBV18 and TRBJ1-4; maybe TRBD1 (5 bases). CDR3 length: 14 residues. The ends were cut back, 4 bases at V and 0 bases at J, with 6 bases in the middle. Germline V lookup: CDR1 KGHSH, CDR2 LQKENI. The CDR3 sequence: CASSQTATNEKLFF. DNA for the CDR3: TGTGCCAGCTCACAGACAGCAACTAATGAAAAACTGTTTTTT.

This clone was detected only once. V usage is TRBV9 and J usage is TRBJ1-6; D possibly corresponds to TRBD1 (5 bases). This CDR3 has 12 amino acids. Germline V lookup: CDR1 SGDLS, CDR2 YYNGEE. V was trimmed by 8 bases and J by 5 bases, leaving 8 bases between them. The CDR3 region is CASGADNSPLHF. As DNA, the CDR3 is TGTGCCAGTGGGGCAGATAATTCACCCCTCCACTTT. Full variable domain (remainder filled in from reference TRBV9 and TRBJ1-6): DSGVTQTPKHLITATGQRVTLRCSPRSGDLSVYWYQQSLDQGLQFLIQYYNGEERAKGNILERFSAQQFPDLHSELNLSSLELGDSALYFCASGADNSPLHFGNGTRLTVT.

The J gene is TRBJ2-1, the V gene TRBV11-3; 14 bases are a match to TRBD2. The CDR3 has 16 amino acids. V was clipped by 5 bases and J by 12 bases; unmatched bases: 12. Germline assignment: CDR1 SGHNT and CDR2 YENEEA. CDR3 protein: CASSLGLAGEGNLQFF. CDR3 DNA sequence: TGTGCCAGCAGCCTGGGACTAGCGGGAGAAGGAAATTTGCAGTTCTTC.

The genes are TRBV9 and TRBJ2-3, with 10 bases identical to TRBD2. V dropped 0 bases and J dropped 3; count of bases not matched to a gene: 4. Germline lookup yields CDR1 SGDLS and CDR2 YYNGEE. The CDR3 is 16 amino acids. The CDR3 nucleotides read TGTGCCAGCAGCGTAGGAGGGACTAGCGTTACAGATACGCAGTATTTT. Protein product: CASSVGGTSVTDTQYF.

The chain couples TRBV6-5 to TRBJ2-2; 9 bases agree with TRBD2. V shed 5 bases, J shed 5 bases, and the junction held 6 bases outside the gene matches. Germline V gives CDR1 MNHEY, CDR2 SVGAGI. This CDR3 comprises 15 residues. The chain's CDR3 is CASSHSGSGTGELFF. For the CDR3, the DNA is TGTGCCAGCAGTCATAGCGGGAGTGGGACCGGGGAGCTGTTTTTT.

This clone appeared once. The V and J genes are TRBV11-3 and TRBJ2-2; tentatively, D is TRBD2 (6 bases). The V and J ends lost 6 bases and 6 bases respectively, with 14 bases between them. CDR1 is SGHNT and CDR2 is YENEEA in the germline V gene. This CDR3 is 14 amino acids long. CDR3 in amino acids: CASSRNGGAGELFF. The DNA of the CDR3 is TGTGCCAGCAGTCGTAATGGCGGGGCCGGGGAGCTGTTTTTT.

In this sample, this clone turned up once. V is TRBV13 and J is TRBJ2-2, with 11 bases lining up with TRBD2. The V segment lost 8 bases and the J segment 5 bases; nucleotides outside the gene matches: 10. The CDR3 spans 16 residues. Germline values: CDR1 PRHDT, CDR2 FYEKMQ (reference sequence). The CDR3, as DNA: TGTGCCAGCGGAATAGCGGGAGGGCCGCGGACCGGGGAGCTGTTTTTT. The encoded protein is CASGIAGGPRTGELFF.

This chain uses TRBV3-1 (or the pseudogene TRBV3-2) with TRBJ2-7; TRBD1 matches 7 bases. The CDR3 extends over 13 amino acids. Germline assignment: CDR1 LGHDT and CDR2 YNNKEL (reference sequence). V trimming: 6 bases; J trimming: 5 bases; junction bases outside the gene matches: 7. CDR3 sequence: CASRNRGVDEQYF. Here the CDR3 DNA reads TGTGCCAGCAGAAACAGGGGAGTGGACGAGCAGTACTTC.

The chain links TRBV27 to TRBJ2-1; TRBD2 is a possible D gene (6 bases). Germline values: CDR1 MNHEY, CDR2 SMNVEV (reference sequence). This CDR3 has 14 amino acids. With 8 bases removed from V and 6 bases from J, the gap between germline ends came to 17 bases. As DNA, the CDR3 is TGTGCCAGCCTTGGGTCGGGAGCGGGCAATGAGCAGTTCTTC. This encodes CASLGSGAGNEQFF.

The chain carries TRBV5-1 and TRBJ2-2; 12 bases map to TRBD1. Trimming cost V 0 bases and J 3 bases; bases outside gene matches: 9. Germline-derived CDR1 and CDR2 are SGHRS and YFSETQ. This CDR3 comprises 19 residues. CDR3: CASSLGPGQGATDTGELFF. The CDR3 DNA follows: TGCGCCAGCAGCTTGGGCCCGGGACAGGGGGCCACGGACACCGGGGAGCTGTTTTTT. Combining the CDR3 with reference TRBV5-1 and TRBJ2-2 gives the whole variable domain KAGVTQTPRYLIKTRGQQVTLSCSPISGHRSVSWYQQTPGQGLQFLFEYFSETQRNKGNFPGRFSGRQFSNSRSEMNVSTLELGDSALYLCASSLGPGQGATDTGELFFGEGSRLTVL.

The chain has TRBV28 and TRBJ1-3; TRBD1 might be the D (6 bases). V lost 3 bases and J 5 bases, leaving 14 bases between the germline ends. This CDR3 contains 15 residues. Germline assignment: CDR1 MDHEN and CDR2 SYDVKM. CDR3 coding DNA: TGTGCCAGCAGTTTGCGCAGGGGCGAGAGAAACACCATATATTTT. Its protein is CASSLRRGERNTIYF.

The V call is TRBV6-5, the J call TRBJ1-5; the D gene is possibly TRBD1 (5 bases). The germline V gene has CDR1 MNHEY and CDR2 SVGAGI. The CDR3 spans 13 residues. V lost 8 bases and J lost 3, with 11 bases in between. CDR3 in amino acids: CASHDRYNQPQHF. The CDR3 nucleotides are TGTGCCAGCCACGACAGATACAATCAGCCCCAGCATTTT.

The chain joins TRBV4-1 to TRBJ1-6, with D possibly TRBD1 on 5 matching bases. Deletions cut 3 bases from V and 0 bases from J, with 21 bases between. This CDR3 contains 20 residues. In germline, CDR1 is MGHRA, CDR2 YSYEKL. The DNA for the CDR3 is TGCGCCAGCAGCCAGATAATTCAGGGTAGATTCGGCTCCTATAATTCACCCCTCCACTTT. Amino acid sequence: CASSQIIQGRFGSYNSPLHF.

The CDR3 spells CASSRQGLGEQFF. DNA for the CDR3: TGTGCCAGCAGCCGACAGGGACTTGGTGAGCAGTTCTTC. The chain carries TRBV5-6 and TRBJ2-1, with D possibly being TRBD1 (7 bases). Trimming shortened V by 4 bases and J by 9 bases, and 14 bases separated the two germline ends. The CDR3 consists of 13 residues. CDR1 is SGHDT and CDR2 is YYEEEE in the germline V gene.

The chain joins TRBV3-1 (or the pseudogene TRBV3-2) to TRBJ1-5; TRBD1 matches 9 bases. Trimming took 5 bases from V and 7 from J; bases not matched to a gene: 9. This CDR3 is built from 15 residues. Germline V gene lookup returns CDR1 LGHDT and CDR2 YNNKEL (reference sequence). The CDR3 sequence is CASSSAGGQGQPQHF. The CDR3 nucleotides are TGTGCCAGCAGCTCCGCGGGGGGACAGGGCCAGCCCCAGCATTTT.